A single sample gave rise to the 11 T cell receptor beta chains below, sequenced in a study of regulatory T cells in long-lasting Graves disease. For TCR beta, libraries came from iRepertoire HTBI primers and Arm-PCR of CDR3 regions. TCRdb passed the multiplex PCR reads through MiXCR, listing each CDR3 protein once. Of a few hundred thousand distinct CDR3 sequences in the sample, 15% to 20% were seen once. As to time point: newly diagnosed GD, antithyroid drugs for less than 3 months. PBMC RNA served as the TCR library source. The sample was also linked to a second study, of T cells in Graves' hyperthyroidism and ophthalmopathy.

This material consisted of peripheral blood mononuclear cells (PBMCs), taken at new diagnosis, from a patient treated with antithyroid drugs. The receptor source for this set is a woman in her 30s with Graves disease.

This clonotype has ten or more counts. J is TRBJ1-3 and V is TRBV6-5; possibly TRBD1 for D (5 bases). This CDR3 has 17 amino acids. V was cut by 0 bases and J by 0 bases, with 12 bases left in between. CDR1 is MNHEY, CDR2 SVGAGI, per germline. The CDR3 nucleotides read TGTGCCAGCAGTTACTCGAACGGGGGAAGCTCTGGAAACACCATATATTTT. Translation gives CASSYSNGGSSGNTIYF.

Only a few counts were recorded for this clonotype. The chain has TRBV3-1 and TRBJ2-5; 7 bases fit TRBD2. CDR3 length: 15 amino acids. The germline V gene has CDR1 LGHDT and CDR2 YNNKEL (reference sequence). V lost 4 bases and J lost 5; bases outside the gene matches: 10. The CDR3 sequence: CASSRRPGEGETQYF. The CDR3 DNA follows: TGTGCCAGCAGCCGACGCCCGGGGGAGGGCGAGACCCAGTACTTC.

This clonotype has a count of ten or more. This chain joins TRBV15 and TRBJ2-7; D is unresolved. V lost 5 bases and J lost 5, with 16 bases in between. Germline V lookup: CDR1 LNHNV, CDR2 YYDKDF (reference sequence). The CDR3 totals 14 residues. The CDR3 region has the DNA TGTGCCACCAGCCTTCCGTCACCGGCCGACGAGCAGTACTTC. Translation gives CATSLPSPADEQYF.

This clonotype showed up many times. This rearrangement joins TRBV24-1 to TRBJ2-1; 7 nucleotides align to TRBD2. Looked up from germline, CDR1 is KGHDR and CDR2 is SFDVKD. V shed 2 bases, J shed 6 bases, and the junction held 12 bases outside the gene matches. The CDR3 length is 17 residues. This chain's CDR3 is CATSDSWGRDGLNEQFF. The CDR3 nucleotides read TGTGCCACCAGTGATTCCTGGGGGAGGGATGGGCTCAATGAGCAGTTCTTC.

This clonotype was found many times. This chain joins TRBV20-1 and TRBJ1-2; 8 bases agree with TRBD1. The germline gives CDR1 DFQATT, CDR2 SNEGSKA (reference sequence). This CDR3 spans 17 amino acids. J gave up 4 bases and V 3 bases, and 16 bases lay outside the gene matches. The CDR3 nucleotides read TGCAGTGCTAGGACGCAGGGGGCAGGGTTCGGTAGCTATGGCTACACCTTC. It yields the protein CSARTQGAGFGSYGYTF.

Ten or more counts support this clonotype. The chain employs TRBV6-1 and TRBJ2-3; 9 bases align to TRBD2. Germline CDR1 reads MNHNS; CDR2 reads SASEGT. With 7 bases clipped from V and 2 bases from J, the junction kept 4 bases outside the gene matches. The CDR3 loop spans 14 amino acids. The CDR3 nucleotides read TGTGCCAGCACCCCGGGACTAGCCACAGATACGCAGTATTTT. Its translation: CASTPGLATDTQYF.

Remarks on this clonotype: A much larger clone differs from this one at a single base, so this may be a read error. The chain joins TRBV20-1 to TRBJ1-5, with D possibly matching TRBD1 (5 bases). The CDR3 consists of 14 residues. V dropped 6 bases and J dropped 3 bases, with 15 bases sitting between them. The germline gives CDR1 DFQATT, CDR2 SNEGSKA (reference sequence). CDR3 loop: CSALRGGANQPQHF. CDR3 nucleotides: TGCAGTGCCCTTAGGGGTGGCGCCAATCAGCCCCAGCATTTT.

This clonotype was detected many times. The rearrangement joins TRBV12-3 or TRBV12-4 to TRBJ1-1; 7 bases are shared with TRBD1. The J segment lost 3 bases and the V segment lost 2 bases, leaving 9 bases of the junction unmatched. CDR3 size: 16 residues. The CDR3, as DNA: TGTGCCAGCAGTTTACGCCTGACAGGGACCCACACTGAAGCTTTCTTT. This encodes CASSLRLTGTHTEAFF.

The chain recombines TRBV12-3 or TRBV12-4 with TRBJ2-2, with 7 bases matching TRBD1. Trimming at V came to 7 bases and at J to 3 bases, leaving 5 bases not matched to a gene. The CDR3 runs to 14 residues. The CDR3, as DNA: TGTGCCAGCAATGACAGGGCGGACACCGGGGAGCTGTTTTTT. The encoded protein is CASNDRADTGELFF.

This clonotype has a count of ten or more. The J gene is TRBJ2-3, the V gene TRBV15, with 15 bases matching TRBD2. The tail of the sequence fits TRBJ2-1 better, so the J call may be wrong. The germline CDR1 and CDR2 sequences are LNHNV and YYDKDF (reference sequence). This CDR3 has 16 amino acids. CDR3 DNA sequence: TGTGCCACCAGCAGAGATCGGACTAGCGGGGGGGCGGAGCAGTTCTTC. This sequence encodes CATSRDRTSGGAEQFF.

This chain links TRBV6-1 with TRBJ2-7, with 9 bases that match TRBD1. The junction had 17 bases not matched to a gene; V was cut back by 7 bases and J by 4 bases. The CDR3 consists of 17 residues. Germline CDR1 MNHNS, CDR2 SASEGT. CDR3 amino acids: CASNIPTGTGKVYEQYF. The CDR3 DNA reads as TGTGCCAGCAATATCCCCACCGGGACAGGGAAGGTGTACGAGCAGTACTTC.